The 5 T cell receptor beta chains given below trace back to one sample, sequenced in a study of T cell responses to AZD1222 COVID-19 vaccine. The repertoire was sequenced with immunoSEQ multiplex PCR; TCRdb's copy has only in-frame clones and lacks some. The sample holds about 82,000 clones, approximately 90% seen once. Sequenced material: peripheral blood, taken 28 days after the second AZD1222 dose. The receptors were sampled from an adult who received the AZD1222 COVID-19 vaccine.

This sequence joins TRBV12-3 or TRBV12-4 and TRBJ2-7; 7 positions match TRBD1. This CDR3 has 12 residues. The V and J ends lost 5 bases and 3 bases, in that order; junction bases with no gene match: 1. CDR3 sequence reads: CASSRTGYEQYF. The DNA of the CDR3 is TGTGCCAGCAGTCGGACAGGCTACGAGCAGTACTTC.

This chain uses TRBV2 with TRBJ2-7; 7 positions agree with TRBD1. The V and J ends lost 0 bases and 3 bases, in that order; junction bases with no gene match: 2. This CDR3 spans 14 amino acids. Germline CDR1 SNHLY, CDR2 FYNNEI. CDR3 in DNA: TGTGCCAGCAGTGAAGCGGGACAGTTCTACGAGCAGTACTTC. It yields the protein CASSEAGQFYEQYF.

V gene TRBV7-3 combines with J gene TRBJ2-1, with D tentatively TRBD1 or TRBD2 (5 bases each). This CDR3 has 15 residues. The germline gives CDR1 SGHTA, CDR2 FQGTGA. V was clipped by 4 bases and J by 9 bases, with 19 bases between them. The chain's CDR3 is CASSSHGGQGSEQFF. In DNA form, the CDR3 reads TGTGCCAGCAGCTCCCATGGGGGTCAGGGCAGTGAGCAGTTCTTC.

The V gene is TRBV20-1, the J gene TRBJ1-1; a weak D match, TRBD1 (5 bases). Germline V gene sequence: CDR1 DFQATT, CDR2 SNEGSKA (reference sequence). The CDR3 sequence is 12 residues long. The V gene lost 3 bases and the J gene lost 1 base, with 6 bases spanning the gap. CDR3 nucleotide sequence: TGCAGTGCTAGTCAGGGGAACACTGAAGCTTTCTTT. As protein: CSASQGNTEAFF.

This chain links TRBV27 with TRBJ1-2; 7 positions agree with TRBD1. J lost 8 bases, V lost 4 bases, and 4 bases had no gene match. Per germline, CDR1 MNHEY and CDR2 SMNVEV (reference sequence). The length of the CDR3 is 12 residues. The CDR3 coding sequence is TGTGCCAGCAGTTCCTCGACAGGGGGCTACACCTTC. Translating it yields CASSSSTGGYTF.